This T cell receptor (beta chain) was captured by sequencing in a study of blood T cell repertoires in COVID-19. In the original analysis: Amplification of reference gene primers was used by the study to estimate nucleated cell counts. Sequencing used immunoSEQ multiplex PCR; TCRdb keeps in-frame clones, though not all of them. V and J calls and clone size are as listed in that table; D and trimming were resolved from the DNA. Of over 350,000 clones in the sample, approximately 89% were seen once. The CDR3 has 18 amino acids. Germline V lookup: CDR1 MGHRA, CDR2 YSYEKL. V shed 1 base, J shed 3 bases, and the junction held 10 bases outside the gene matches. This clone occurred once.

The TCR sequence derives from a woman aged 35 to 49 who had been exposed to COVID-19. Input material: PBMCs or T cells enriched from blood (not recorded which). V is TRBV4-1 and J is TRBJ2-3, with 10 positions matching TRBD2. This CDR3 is CASSQVFRLAGETDTQYF. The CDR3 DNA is TGCGCCAGCAGCCAAGTATTTAGGCTAGCGGGAGAGACAGATACGCAGTATTTT.